Below, one T cell receptor beta chain is given with its context. The data stem from a study of PD-1 blockade in mismatch repair-deficient tumors. Only in-frame clones appear in the TCRdb table, and some are missing; sequencing was by immunoSEQ multiplex PCR. The data show roughly 130,000 clones, 85% to 90% seen once. This receptor was obtained from an adult with mismatch repair-deficient cancer. The source material was peripheral blood, sampled approximately 72 weeks after starting pembrolizumab.

In DNA form, the CDR3 reads TGTGCCAGCAGTAGCGCCCCCGGGACCCAGTACTTC. The encoded protein is CASSSAPGTQYF. This chain connects TRBV2 to TRBJ2-5; D gene ambiguous. Germline assignment: CDR1 SNHLY and CDR2 FYNNEI. The length of the CDR3 is 12 residues. Trimming shortened V by 5 bases and J by 7 bases, and 11 bases separated the two germline ends.